This T cell receptor (beta chain) was captured by sequencing in a study of shared clonotypes between healthy human individuals. Whole-study results and caveats: In this cohort, only blood was sampled, and tissue repertoires likely differ.

Each donor was a Caucasian adult residing in Nashville, Tennessee. A deep-level run was used for the assay. Researchers sequenced unsorted PBMC DNA using ten immunoSEQ deep assay plates. TCRdb's copy holds only in-frame clones and misses some; the assay was immunoSEQ multiplex PCR. The data contain 450,000 to 650,000 clones, roughly four fifths of them singletons. The ends lost 1 base at V and 3 bases at J; junction bases unmatched: 14. From germline, CDR1 is SGHTA and CDR2 FQGTGA. The CDR3 length is 19 residues. A note on this clone: Its antigen is still unknown.

This TCR was sampled from a woman in her thirties or forties in good health. Some clones in this sample may be carry-over from other donors' samples. Source material: PBMCs. The chain recombines TRBV7-3 with TRBJ2-1; 8 nucleotides match TRBD2. The CDR3 region is CASSLKGQGLADSYNEQFF. Written as DNA, the CDR3 is TGTGCCAGCAGCTTAAAGGGGCAAGGACTAGCCGACAGCTACAATGAGCAGTTCTTC.